The clone carrying this TCR beta chain occurred a few times. Antigen: not known. Staining for CD45RO/CCR7/CD25/CD127/CD95/CD27 allowed sorting of CD4+ naive, central memory, regulatory and stem cell-like memory cells. These data belong to a study of beta chain features in type 1 diabetes. About the research overall: All of the samples together had over 90 million sorted cells examined. General study findings and limits: Researchers could not determine here whether HLA type influences TCRB rearrangement. Reads derived from cDNA could over-represent cells showing high TCR expression. Type 1 diabetes patients had TCRB CDR3s that were shorter (moderately but significantly so) in all four CD4+ subsets.

The study reverse transcribed the entire isolated RNA, so it sequenced expressed TCRB transcripts. Sequenced by immunoSEQ multiplex PCR; TCRdb stores in-frame clones only, minus some. The sample holds around 360,000 clones, over 9.5% seen once. Per germline, CDR1 SGHNT and CDR2 YYREEE (reference sequence). The CDR3 has 12 amino acids. With 4 bases clipped from V and 4 bases from J, the junction kept 1 base outside the gene matches. The chain has TRBV5-4 and TRBJ1-2; TRBD1 agrees at 7 bases. This receptor was taken from a woman aged 18-29 years with type 1 diabetes. The sequenced material came from naive CD4+ T cells from blood. The CDR3 nucleotides are TGTGCCAGCAGCCGACAGGGCTATGGCTACACCTTC. This gives the protein CASSRQGYGYTF.